This TCR beta chain was identified in a study of cytomegalovirus exposure and HLA in healthy donors. Unmatched junction bases numbered 5, after V lost 4 bases and J lost 4 bases. CDR3 length equals 13 residues. Germline V CDR1 and CDR2: SGDLS, YYNGEE. Only in-frame clones appear in the TCRdb table, and some are missing; sequencing was by immunoSEQ multiplex PCR. The sample consists of about 330,000 clones, just over 85% of them appearing once. Study-wide results and limits: The majority of TCR sequences were rare, yet some public TCRs appeared in many donors. The tendency of first-cohort TCR clusters to co-occur in the roughly 120 validation repertoires was the finding of a later analysis.

For this clone: Its antigen is unidentified.

The J gene is TRBJ2-7, the V gene TRBV9, with TRBD1 matching over 7 bases. Sequenced input: PBMCs. This TCR was sampled from a woman between 18 and 29 years old in good health and CMV-seronegative. Here the CDR3 reads CASSPAQGYEQYF. The CDR3 DNA reads as TGTGCCAGCAGCCCCGCACAGGGGTACGAGCAGTACTTC. The whole variable domain, remainder taken from reference TRBV9 and TRBJ2-7, is DSGVTQTPKHLITATGQRVTLRCSPRSGDLSVYWYQQSLDQGLQFLIQYYNGEERAKGNILERFSAQQFPDLHSELNLSSLELGDSALYFCASSPAQGYEQYFGPGTRLTVT.